Listed below are T cell receptor beta chains from one sample, sequenced in a study of response to subunit inactivated influenza vaccine. TCRdb redid the calling of the RT-PCR reads with MiXCR, one entry per CDR3 protein. The sample holds around 750,000 distinct CDR3 sequences, around 21% seen once. This material consisted of PBMCs from blood, taken around 5 days after vaccination. Receptor source: a man aged 45 to 65 who received an inactivated influenza vaccine. CDR3s include the opening cysteine and the closing phenylalanine or tryptophan. The D gene is left open where the match is weak. A clone size is listed for some rows: how often the clone was seen (once, few, many), or a class if it is expanded.

clone size,J gene,D gene,V gene,CDR3 protein,CDR3 DNA
-,TRBJ2-1,TRBD2,TRBV2,CASSIPGLAGGGEQFF,TGTGCCAGCAGTATCCCCGGGCTAGCGGGAGGTGGTGAGCAGTTCTTC
-,TRBJ1-2,TRBD1,TRBV20-1,CSARDAPTGGFDGYTF,TGCAGTGCTAGAGACGCACCGACAGGGGGGTTCGACGGCTACACCTTC
-,TRBJ2-1,TRBD2,TRBV7-8,CASSPRLAGGWNEQFF,TGTGCCAGCAGCCCCAGGCTAGCGGGGGGATGGAATGAGCAGTTCTTC
-,TRBJ2-7,-,TRBV20-1,CSARDVARVDNEQYF,TGCAGTGCTAGAGATGTGGCCAGGGTTGACAACGAGCAGTACTTC
many,TRBJ1-5,TRBD1,TRBV6-1,CASRKMTGTGNQPQHF,TGTGCCAGCAGGAAGATGACCGGGACAGGGAATCAGCCCCAGCATTTT
-,TRBJ2-7,-,TRBV7-6,CASSPRPTPGEQYF,TGTGCCAGCAGCCCGCGACCCACCCCGGGCGAGCAGTACTTC
-,TRBJ2-5,-,TRBV29-1,CSSRRGEEETQYF,TGCAGCTCCCGAAGAGGGGAGGAAGAGACCCAGTACTTC
-,TRBJ2-3,-,TRBV5-4,CASSSPAGANTDTQYF,TGTGCCAGCAGCTCCCCTGCGGGGGCTAACACAGATACGCAGTATTTT
few,TRBJ1-1,-,TRBV12-3/TRBV12-4,CASSLAPGRDTEAFF,TGTGCCAGCAGTTTAGCGCCAGGCAGGGACACTGAAGCTTTCTTT
-,TRBJ1-4,TRBD1,TRBV7-2,CASSRSPQGAGEKLFF,TGTGCCAGCAGCCGCTCACCACAGGGGGCCGGGGAAAAACTGTTTTTT
-,TRBJ2-3,-,TRBV12-3/TRBV12-4,CASRPGLIVGATQYF,TGTGCCAGCAGACCGGGCTTAATAGTTGGGGCTACGCAGTATTTT
few,TRBJ2-7,-,TRBV2,CASSDPYGGSYEQYF,TGTGCCAGCAGCGACCCCTATGGGGGTTCCTACGAGCAGTACTTC
many,TRBJ2-3,-,TRBV5-1,CASTTDGHRTDTQYF,TGCGCCAGCACCACGGACGGACACCGCACAGATACGCAGTATTTT
-,TRBJ2-5,-,TRBV5-6,CASSPGQIQETQYF,TGTGCCAGCAGCCCCGGACAGATACAAGAGACCCAGTACTTC
-,TRBJ2-3,TRBD1,TRBV12-3/TRBV12-4,CASRQLVGGDTQYF,TGTGCCAGCAGACAACTAGTAGGGGGCGATACGCAGTATTTT
-,TRBJ1-3,-,TRBV20-1,CSARPPNSGNTIYF,TGCAGTGCTAGACCCCCCAACTCTGGAAACACCATATATTTT
-,TRBJ2-5,-,TRBV6-2/TRBV6-3,CASDFGKTQYF,TGTGCCAGTGATTTCGGAAAGACCCAGTACTTC